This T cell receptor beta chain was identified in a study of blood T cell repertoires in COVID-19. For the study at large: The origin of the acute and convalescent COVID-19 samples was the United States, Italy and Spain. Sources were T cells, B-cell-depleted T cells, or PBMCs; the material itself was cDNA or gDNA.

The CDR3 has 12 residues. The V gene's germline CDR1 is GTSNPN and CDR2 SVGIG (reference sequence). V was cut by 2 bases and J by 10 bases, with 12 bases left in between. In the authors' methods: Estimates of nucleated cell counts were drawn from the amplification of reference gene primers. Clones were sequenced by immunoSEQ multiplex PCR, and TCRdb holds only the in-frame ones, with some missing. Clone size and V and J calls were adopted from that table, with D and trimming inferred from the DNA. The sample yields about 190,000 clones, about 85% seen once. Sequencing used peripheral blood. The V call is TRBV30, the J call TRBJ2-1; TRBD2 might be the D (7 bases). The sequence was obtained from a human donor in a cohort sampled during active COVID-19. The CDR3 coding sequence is TGTGCCTGGAGTCCCCCGGGGGGCGAGCAGTTCTTC. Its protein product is CAWSPPGGEQFF.